This paragraph covers one T cell receptor beta chain sequence. This sample is drawn from a study of Ad26.COV2.S vaccination and SARS-CoV-2 variants. In the study overall: Dosing was one shot or two shots 56 days apart.

The assay was immunoSEQ multiplex PCR, and TCRdb's table has in-frame clones only and misses some. The data show 300,000 to 400,000 clones, around nine tenths seen once. The V gene end was trimmed by 6 bases and the J gene end by 1 base; junction bases not matched to a gene: 8. The CDR3 covers 16 residues. CDR1 ENHRY and CDR2 SYGVKD come from the germline V gene. Treatment given: some 20 received Ad26.COV2.S at low or high dose, single or two shots; about 5 received placebo; per-sample allocation not given. After the first vaccine or placebo injection, samples were drawn on day 63. This receptor was taken from a person between 18 and 59 years old who received the Ad26.COV2.S COVID-19 vaccine or a placebo. The gene calls are TRBV10-3 and TRBJ2-7; 11 nucleotides line up with TRBD2. The source material was peripheral blood, sampled in a trial of Ad26.COV2.S vaccine versus placebo. DNA for the CDR3: TGTGCCATCAGCCCCTCTAGCGGGGGGACTTCCTACGAGCAGTACTTC. This codes for CAISPSSGGTSYEQYF.